The sequence of this T cell receptor beta chain was determined in a study of memory CD4+ T cells and cytomegalovirus serostatus. Study details: Healthy Belgian adult donors included nine or ten CMV-positive and 20 to 30 CMV-negative people.

Some clones are missing from TCRdb's copy, which holds only in-frame ones; the method was immunoSEQ multiplex PCR. The sample carries over 45,000 clones, approximately 77% recorded once. Broader study findings: About 40% of the roughly 160 known CMV-associated TCRbeta sequences appeared in CD4+ memory. A US-trained random forest predicted CMV serostatus with median AUC around 0.9.

The sort gate was single viable CD3+CD4+CD8-CD45RO+ cells for memory CD4+ T cells. A word on this clone: Its cognate antigen is unknown.

V lost 0 bases and J lost 2, with 8 bases in between. Per germline, CDR1 MDHEN and CDR2 SYDVKM. The CDR3 consists of 15 residues. The V and J genes are TRBV28 and TRBJ1-5; possible D gene TRBD1, 5 bases. The sequencing sample was made of memory CD4+ T cells from blood. This receptor was identified in an adult in good health and CMV-seronegative. Some clones in this sample may be carry-over from other donors' samples. CDR3 DNA sequence: TGTGCCAGCAGTTTATGGGGGCTGGGCAATCAGCCCCAGCATTTT. It translates to CASSLWGLGNQPQHF.